This T cell receptor (beta chain) is from a study of identical twins (TCRdb year 2016). Notes on the research overall: To test whether fetal clonotypes persist, this study deep-sequenced TCR alpha and beta repertoires from monozygotic twins, from unrelated adults of various ages, and from cord blood. Replicate twin experiments were performed at different times using different library preparation protocols to rule out contamination.

Details on this clonotype: Its antigen specificity is not known. Base quality data are lacking; no much larger clone is found one base away.

Trimmed from V: 0 bases; trimmed from J: 7 bases; junction bases lacking a gene match: 11. The CDR1 and CDR2 encoded by the germline V gene are KGHSH and LQKENI. There are 17 amino acids in the CDR3, from cysteine to phenylalanine inclusive. Only the CDR3 portion is preserved as DNA: 51 bases, with reading frame beginning at the first base. Summary of the overall study and its limitations: Because the same donors could not be followed over many years, the conclusions depended on cross-sectional statistical analysis. Fewer insertions were carried by abundant cord blood beta clonotypes; a weaker similar trend was observed in young adult naive repertoires, while no such trend was observed in memory repertoires. Excess twin sharing in beta out-of-frame sequences was weaker because fewer shared sequences lowered the signal-to-noise ratio. Invariant T cells such as MAIT and iNKT could partly confound zero-insertion analyses, although diverse VJ usage argued against such confounding for most clonotypes. In monozygotic twins, out-of-frame TCR alpha sharing was systematically underestimated by recombination models, although the models agreed with sharing between unrelated individuals. Compared with coincidental sharing between unrelated individuals, out-of-frame TCR alpha sequences shared between twins had an excess of sequences with low generation probability.

Only healthy Caucasian donors were included. Three pairs of female monozygotic twins, all aged about 18 to 30 years, were included in the twin cohort. CD4+ and CD8+ T cell populations were isolated with positive isolation kits from Invitrogen. Libraries were prepared through 5' RACE. The sequencing machine was an Illumina HiSeq 2000. Template switching added a universal primer binding site, and the final cDNA carried a unique molecular identifier that allowed TCR cDNA molecules to be counted accurately. First-strand cDNA for TCR alpha and beta chains was synthesized from specific primers in the conserved constant-segment region. To control for contamination, each cDNA library was double barcoded with a SMART-Mk sample barcode plus Illumina barcodes. Two successive PCR steps introduced TruSeq adapter sequences along with Illumina sample barcodes. The Illumina HiSeq platform was used with custom primers to sequence TCR alpha and beta cDNA libraries. The published analysis was carried out like this. Raw reads were processed with MiGEC to extract unique molecular identifiers, and MiXCR was used to determine CDR3 positions. For each individual, recombination models were inferred using an EM algorithm with the repgenHMM and IGoR tools. The tcR package in R was used for shared clonotype analysis, with sharing normalized by the product of cloneset sizes. To study raw recombination without the effects of thymic and clonal selection, out-of-frame nonproductive sequences were analyzed. TCRdb itself trimmed the public reads at Q25 with fastp, ran MiXCR and retained productive beta chains. Here each entry gathers all rows of one CDR3 protein and keeps the most common genes and DNA. The V and J calls were determined by TCRdb, not by the authors. The sample table holds 500,000 to 550,000 distinct CDR3 sequences, of which around 20% were seen once. The ten largest clones add up to around 0.5% of the sample.

These data were also reused for a study on yellow fever vaccine responses in identical twins. As the second study states: The authors reported that the T cell response to vaccination in identical twins appeared partly convergent and partly personalized. In identical twins, the study followed T cell clones that responded to the vaccine with precision.

Sequenced material: CD4+ T cells sorted from blood. The receptor chain draws on TRBV18 and TRBJ2-1, with 8 central nucleotides matching TRBD2. The receptor comes from a young woman in good health. The DNA sequence follows: TGTGCCAGCTCACCACCCGGTCTTGCGGGGGGCCCGAATGAGCAGTTCTTC. This is translated as CASSPPGLAGGPNEQFF.